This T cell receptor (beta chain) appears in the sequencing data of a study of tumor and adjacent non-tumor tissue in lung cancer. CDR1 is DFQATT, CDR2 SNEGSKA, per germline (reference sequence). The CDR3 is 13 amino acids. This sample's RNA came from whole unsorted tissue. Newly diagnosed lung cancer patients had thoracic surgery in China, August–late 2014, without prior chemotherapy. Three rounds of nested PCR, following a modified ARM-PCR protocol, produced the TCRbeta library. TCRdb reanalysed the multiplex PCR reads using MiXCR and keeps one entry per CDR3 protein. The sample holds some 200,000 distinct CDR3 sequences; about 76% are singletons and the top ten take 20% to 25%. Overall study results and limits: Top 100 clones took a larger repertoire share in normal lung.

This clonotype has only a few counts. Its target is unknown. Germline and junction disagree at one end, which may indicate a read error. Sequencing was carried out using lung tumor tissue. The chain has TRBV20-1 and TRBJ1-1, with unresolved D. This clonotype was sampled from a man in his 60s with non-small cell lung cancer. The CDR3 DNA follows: TGCAGTGTCTTAGAGGTCATGAACACCGAAGCTTTCTTT. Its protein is CSVLEVMNTEAFF.